A selection of T cell receptor beta chains follows, all from one sample in a study of memory CD8 T cells in hepatitis C reinfection. This table comes from immunoSEQ multiplex PCR, and its TCRdb copy is limited to in-frame clones, with some not included. The data hold about 47,000 clones, with approximately 87% observed a single time. What was sequenced was naive CD8+ T cells sorted from blood. The receptors were sampled from a man aged 18-30 years with hepatitis C virus infection. Each CDR3 is given with its conserved first and last residue. D genes are given only for firm matches. Not all rows give a size; the values are once, few, many and, for expanded clones, a class.

J gene | V gene | clone size | CDR3 length | D gene | CDR3 protein | CDR3 DNA
TRBJ1-1 | TRBV6-1 | few | 16 | TRBD1 | CASSEDPGQGAVEAFF | TGTGCCAGCAGTGAGGATCCGGGACAGGGGGCTGTTGAAGCTTTCTTT
TRBJ2-1 | TRBV19 | - | 15 | - | CASTHQVGGNNEQFF | TGTGCCAGTACCCACCAAGTGGGGGGAAACAATGAGCAGTTCTTC
TRBJ2-7 | TRBV5-6 | - | 17 | TRBD1 | CASSLLSPGTGGFEQYF | TGTGCCAGCAGCCTCCTCTCGCCCGGGACAGGGGGCTTCGAGCAGTACTTC
TRBJ2-3 | TRBV6-4 | - | 16 | TRBD2 | CASSDSSGGATDTQYF | TGTGCCAGCAGTGACTCTAGCGGGGGGGCCACAGATACGCAGTATTTT
TRBJ1-1 | TRBV6-1 | - | 12 | - | CASSDTMIRAFF | TGTGCCAGCAGTGATACGATGATTCGGGCTTTCTTT
TRBJ2-5 | TRBV7-8 | - | 16 | TRBD2 | CASSLALELAVETQYF | TGTGCCAGCAGCTTAGCGTTGGAGCTAGCGGTCGAGACCCAGTACTTC
TRBJ2-1 | TRBV6-5 | - | 15 | TRBD2 | CASSYVRGGLYEQFF | TGTGCCAGCAGTTACGTTCGGGGGGGCCTCTATGAGCAGTTCTTC
TRBJ1-2 | TRBV6-5 | - | 15 | - | CASSYSSRSNYGYTF | TGTGCCAGCAGTTACTCGAGTCGGAGTAACTATGGCTACACCTTC
TRBJ1-1 | TRBV7-2 | - | 16 | TRBD1 | CASSLGTGRMNTEAFF | TGTGCCAGCAGCCTAGGGACAGGGAGGATGAACACTGAAGCTTTCTTT
TRBJ1-4 | TRBV6-5 | - | 13 | - | CASRSPVSEKLFF | TGTGCCAGCAGATCCCCTGTGAGTGAAAAACTGTTTTTT
TRBJ1-2 | TRBV6-5 | - | 13 | - | CASSYGTRYGYTF | TGTGCCAGCAGTTACGGGACAAGGTATGGCTACACCTTC
TRBJ2-3 | TRBV2 | once | 16 | TRBD2 | CASSIQAGGVTDTQYF | TGTGCCAGCAGTATCCAAGCGGGAGGGGTTACAGATACGCAGTATTTT
TRBJ2-2 | TRBV7-2 | - | 15 | - | CASSASGVDTGELFF | TGTGCCAGCAGCGCCTCAGGGGTGGACACCGGGGAGCTGTTTTTT
TRBJ2-3 | TRBV6-6 | - | 13 | TRBD2 | CASGTSGTDTQYF | TGTGCCAGCGGGACTAGCGGCACAGATACGCAGTATTTT
TRBJ2-2 | TRBV11-2 | - | 18 | TRBD2 | CASSFPTSGGTNTGELFF | TGTGCCAGCAGCTTCCCGACTAGCGGGGGGACCAACACCGGGGAGCTGTTTTTT
TRBJ2-1 | TRBV29-1 | - | 15 | TRBD2 | CSVADLAGAYNEQFF | TGCAGCGTTGCGGACCTAGCGGGAGCCTACAATGAGCAGTTCTTC
TRBJ1-5 | TRBV10-2 | - | 16 | TRBD1 | CASSEGGQGVNQPQHF | TGCGCCAGCAGTGAGGGAGGCCAGGGGGTCAATCAGCCCCAGCATTTT
TRBJ1-2 | TRBV5-6 | - | 12 | - | CASSLGASGYTF | TGTGCCAGCAGCTTAGGGGCCTCTGGCTACACCTTC
TRBJ2-7 | TRBV21-1 | few | 15 | - | CASSVQTGSADEQYF | TGTGCCAGCAGCGTGCAGACAGGATCGGCCGACGAGCAGTACTTC
TRBJ2-5 | TRBV10-2 | - | 13 | - | CASSIGGRETQYF | TGCGCCAGCAGTATAGGGGGTCGAGAGACCCAGTACTTC
TRBJ2-1 | TRBV19 | - | 17 | TRBD2 | CASSAPSGGYSYNEQFF | TGTGCCAGTAGTGCACCTAGCGGGGGGTACTCCTACAATGAGCAGTTCTTC
TRBJ2-2 | TRBV5-1 | - | 15 | - | CASSLSHSNTGELFF | TGCGCCAGCAGCTTGAGTCACAGCAACACCGGGGAGCTGTTTTTT
TRBJ2-2 | TRBV7-6 | - | 17 | TRBD2 | CASSPSSGGPNTGELFF | TGTGCCAGCAGCCCGTCTAGCGGGGGGCCGAACACCGGGGAGCTGTTTTTT
TRBJ2-1 | TRBV7-9 | - | 16 | - | CASRGLMAGHYNEQFF | TGTGCCAGCAGGGGCCTAATGGCAGGGCACTACAATGAGCAGTTCTTC
TRBJ1-1 | TRBV6-1 | - | 14 | - | CASSQASRETEAFF | TGTGCCAGCAGTCAAGCAAGCCGGGAGACTGAAGCTTTCTTT
TRBJ2-7 | TRBV11-2 | - | 18 | TRBD2 | CASSLTGSLAGLAYEQYF | TGTGCCAGCAGCTTAACAGGTTCACTAGCGGGCCTGGCCTACGAGCAGTACTTC
TRBJ2-1 | TRBV6-5 | - | 16 | TRBD2 | CASSYSVGLAASEQFF | TGTGCCAGCAGTTACTCAGTGGGACTAGCGGCCAGTGAGCAGTTCTTC
TRBJ2-5 | TRBV29-1 | - | 14 | - | CSVEQTGPQETQYF | TGCAGCGTTGAACAAACAGGACCCCAAGAGACCCAGTACTTC
TRBJ2-3 | TRBV27 | - | 12 | TRBD2 | CASRASGRSQYF | TGTGCCAGCAGGGCTAGCGGGAGGTCGCAGTATTTT
TRBJ2-5 | TRBV12-5 | - | 15 | - | CASGLVQGYQETQYF | TGTGCTAGTGGTTTGGTACAGGGATACCAAGAGACCCAGTACTTC
TRBJ2-7 | TRBV14 | - | 15 | TRBD2 | CASSFTSGRVSEQYF | TGTGCCAGCAGCTTTACTAGCGGGAGAGTGTCCGAGCAGTACTTC
TRBJ2-5 | TRBV18 | - | 19 | TRBD2 | CASSLHHILAGGPTETQYF | TGTGCCAGCTCACTTCACCATATACTAGCGGGAGGGCCGACTGAGACCCAGTACTTC
TRBJ1-5 | TRBV19 | - | 14 | TRBD1 | CASSLGQGNQPQHF | TGTGCCAGTAGTCTAGGACAGGGCAATCAGCCCCAGCATTTT
TRBJ2-1 | TRBV9 | - | 14 | - | CASSVAGDGNEQFF | TGTGCCAGCAGCGTAGCGGGAGATGGTAATGAGCAGTTCTTC
TRBJ1-2 | TRBV28 | - | 14 | - | CASTSRGAFYGYTF | TGTGCCAGCACCTCACGGGGGGCGTTCTATGGCTACACCTTC
TRBJ1-2 | TRBV27 | - | 14 | - | CASSFTPSRFGYTF | TGTGCCAGCAGTTTCACACCCAGCAGGTTTGGCTACACCTTC
TRBJ1-5 | TRBV15 | - | 17 | TRBD1 | CATSSFLGTGAVQPQHF | TGTGCCACCAGCAGCTTCCTAGGGACAGGGGCGGTTCAGCCCCAGCATTTT
TRBJ1-2 | TRBV9 | - | 14 | - | CASSVMEATYGYTF | TGTGCCAGCAGCGTCATGGAGGCCACCTATGGCTACACCTTC
TRBJ2-2 | TRBV4-1 | - | 15 | - | CASSQVVGDTGELFF | TGCGCCAGCAGCCAGGTGGTGGGCGACACCGGGGAGCTGTTTTTT
TRBJ2-3 | TRBV7-6 | - | 17 | TRBD2 | CASSLGRTSGGTDTQYF | TGTGCCAGCAGCTTAGGGCGGACTAGCGGGGGCACAGATACGCAGTATTTT
TRBJ2-3 | TRBV7-9 | - | 15 | TRBD2 | CASSPGGSRGDTQYF | TGTGCCAGCTCACCGGGGGGGTCACGGGGAGATACGCAGTATTTT
TRBJ2-5 | TRBV2 | - | 16 | TRBD2 | CASRGLAGGPRETQYF | TGTGCCAGCCGTGGACTAGCGGGGGGGCCTAGGGAGACCCAGTACTTC
TRBJ2-1 | TRBV28 | - | 18 | - | CASSRSPGTAGVPDEQFF | TGTGCCAGCAGTCGGAGCCCCGGGACAGCGGGGGTCCCTGATGAGCAGTTCTTC
TRBJ2-1 | TRBV4-3 | few | 16 | TRBD2 | CASSQDTTSGYNEQFF | TGCGCCAGCAGCCAAGATACAACTAGCGGGTACAATGAGCAGTTCTTC
TRBJ2-1 | TRBV11-2 | - | 10 | - | CASSSGEQFF | TGTGCCAGCAGCTCCGGTGAGCAGTTCTTC
TRBJ1-2 | TRBV13 | once | 15 | - | CASSPLMGAYYGYTF | TGTGCCAGCAGCCCCCTCATGGGGGCCTACTATGGCTACACCTTC
TRBJ1-5 | TRBV19 | - | 14 | - | CASSIGWSDQPQHF | TGTGCCAGTAGTATAGGGTGGAGCGATCAGCCCCAGCATTTT
TRBJ1-1 | TRBV5-8 | - | 15 | TRBD1 | CASSIAGGMNTEAFF | TGTGCCAGCAGCATAGCAGGGGGAATGAACACTGAAGCTTTCTTT
TRBJ2-1 | TRBV9 | - | 12 | - | CASSGDGSRQFF | TGTGCCAGCAGCGGAGACGGGAGTCGACAGTTCTTC
TRBJ2-2 | TRBV6-5 | - | 15 | - | CASSAQGRFSGELFF | TGTGCCAGCAGTGCGCAGGGTCGGTTTTCCGGGGAGCTGTTTTTT
TRBJ2-7 | TRBV27 | - | 15 | - | CASSLRGTIHYEQYF | TGTGCCAGCAGTTTAAGGGGCACCATTCATTACGAGCAGTACTTC
TRBJ2-3 | TRBV5-4 | - | 17 | TRBD2 | CASSPPSGGGFADTQYF | TGTGCCAGCAGCCCACCTAGCGGGGGGGGTTTCGCAGATACGCAGTATTTT
TRBJ2-1 | TRBV10-2 | - | 12 | - | CASSAPPVEQFF | TGCGCCAGCAGCGCGCCCCCCGTAGAGCAGTTCTTC
TRBJ2-1 | TRBV4-1 | once | 17 | TRBD2 | CASSQAYSSGPYNEQFF | TGCGCCAGCAGCCAAGCGTATTCTAGCGGGCCCTACAATGAGCAGTTCTTC
TRBJ1-1 | TRBV7-8 | - | 12 | - | CASSSSSAEAFF | TGTGCCAGCAGCTCGTCCAGCGCTGAAGCTTTCTTT
TRBJ2-3 | TRBV7-3 | - | 14 | - | CASSLTLTSEPQYF | TGTGCCAGCAGCTTAACCCTCACATCGGAGCCGCAGTATTTT
TRBJ2-1 | TRBV5-4 | few | 12 | - | CASSYRVNEQFF | TGTGCCAGCAGCTACAGGGTCAATGAGCAGTTCTTC
TRBJ2-1 | TRBV6-6 | once | 15 | TRBD1 | CASSQSGTGVSEQFF | TGTGCCAGCAGTCAATCCGGGACAGGGGTCAGTGAGCAGTTCTTC